The next 21 T cell receptor beta chains were all read from a single sample in a study of cytomegalovirus exposure and HLA in healthy donors. The PCR used 60 Vbeta and 13 Jbeta primers. Clones were sequenced by immunoSEQ multiplex PCR, and TCRdb holds only the in-frame ones, with some missing. The sample shows roughly 100,000 clones, approximately 80% of them seen only once. What was sequenced was PBMCs. The source of these receptors is a woman aged 40 to 55 in good health and CMV-seronegative.

This clone was found once. The chain uses TRBV28 and TRBJ1-1; TRBD1 matches 8 bases. This CDR3 spans 15 amino acids. Germline V gene lookup returns CDR1 MDHEN and CDR2 SYDVKM. The V and J ends lost 2 bases and 3 bases, in that order; junction bases with no gene match: 5. In DNA form, the CDR3 reads TGTGCCAGCAGTTTAGGCGGGACAGGTTACACTGAAGCTTTCTTT. This translates into CASSLGGTGYTEAFF.

The chain joins TRBV7-2 to TRBJ2-7; 12 nucleotides match TRBD2. Trimming at V came to 6 bases and at J to 3 bases, leaving 6 bases not matched to a gene. The CDR3 totals 15 residues. Germline V lookup: CDR1 SGHTA, CDR2 FQGNSA. The DNA of the CDR3 is TGTGCCAGCAGAAGGACTAGCGGGATGATCTACGAGCAGTACTTC. This codes for CASRRTSGMIYEQYF.

The V and J genes are TRBV28 and TRBJ2-7; maybe TRBD1 (6 bases). The V end lost 6 bases, the J end lost 1 base, and 13 bases lay between the germline ends. The CDR3 totals 14 residues. The germline gives CDR1 MDHEN, CDR2 SYDVKM. The CDR3 loop reads CASSVGTPSYEQYF. The CDR3, as DNA: TGTGCCAGCAGCGTCGGGACACCTTCCTACGAGCAGTACTTC.

V usage is TRBV5-6 and J usage is TRBJ2-6; 7 bases line up with TRBD2. Germline assignment: CDR1 SGHDT and CDR2 YYEEEE. The CDR3 is 16 residues long. After removal of 4 bases from V and 0 bases from J, the junction contained 4 bases not matched to a gene. Written as DNA, the CDR3 is TGTGCCAGCAGCGGGAGGGTGAGCTCTGGGGCCAACGTCCTGACTTTC. The encoded protein is CASSGRVSSGANVLTF.

V usage is TRBV7-2 and J usage is TRBJ1-1, with D maybe TRBD1 (5 bases). Looked up from germline, CDR1 is SGHTA and CDR2 is FQGNSA. CDR3 length: 13 amino acids. V gave up 3 bases and J gave up 1 base, with 6 bases separating them. CDR3 DNA sequence: TGTGCCAGCAGCTTTACAGGGAACACTGAAGCTTTCTTT. The encoded protein is CASSFTGNTEAFF.

V is TRBV5-1 and J is TRBJ1-1; tentative D call: TRBD1 (6 bases). The germline V and J ends were trimmed by 3 bases and 5 bases, with 17 bases remaining between them. CDR1 and CDR2 from the germline V gene are SGHRS and YFSETQ. The CDR3 has 15 residues. The CDR3 here is CASSYVSPGDTEAFF. The CDR3 bases are TGCGCCAGCAGCTACGTCTCTCCAGGGGATACTGAAGCTTTCTTT.

The rearrangement joins TRBV14 to TRBJ1-4, with TRBD1 identical over 8 bases. V shed 0 bases, J shed 6 bases, and the junction held 6 bases outside the gene matches. CDR1 is SGHDN, CDR2 FVKESK, per germline. CDR3 length equals 16 residues. CDR3 sequence (DNA): TGTGCCAGCAGCCAAGAAACGGACAGGGATGATGAAAAACTGTTTTTT. The encoded protein is CASSQETDRDDEKLFF.

In DNA form, the CDR3 reads TGTGCCAGCAGTGACGGGACTAGAGCCGCCAATGAGCAGTTCTTC. This sequence encodes CASSDGTRAANEQFF. J is TRBJ2-1 and V is TRBV6-4; 8 bases agree with TRBD2. Germline values: CDR1 MRHNA, CDR2 SNTAGT. The CDR3 spans 15 residues. After removal of 2 bases from V and 6 bases from J, the junction contained 6 bases not matched to a gene.

The CDR3 DNA is TGCGCCAGCAGCCAAGATGGGACTAGCGTGAGGGAGCAGTACTTC. Translation: CASSQDGTSVREQYF. The genes are TRBV4-3 and TRBJ2-7, with 10 bases matching TRBD2. The CDR3 covers 15 residues. The germline CDR1 and CDR2 sequences are LGHNA and YSLEER. V was clipped by 0 bases and J by 7 bases; unmatched bases: 6.

CDR3 nucleotide sequence: TGTGCCAGCAGCGTAGAGGCGGCGGGGGATACGCAGTATTTT. Translating gives CASSVEAAGDTQYF. V is TRBV9 and J is TRBJ2-3, with TRBD2 as a possible D gene (6 bases). V lost 0 bases, J lost 6 bases, and 11 bases lay in between. Germline assignment: CDR1 SGDLS and CDR2 YYNGEE. The CDR3 has 14 residues.

The V gene is TRBV16, the J gene TRBJ2-5; the D gene is possibly TRBD2 (6 bases). The V end lost 4 bases, the J end lost 3 bases, and 21 bases lay between the germline ends. CDR3 length equals 17 residues. Germline CDR1 is KGHSY and CDR2 is FQNENV. CDR3 loop: CASSPSIKELAEETQYF. CDR3 in DNA: TGTGCCAGCAGCCCAAGCATTAAGGAACTAGCCGAAGAGACCCAGTACTTC.

This rearrangement joins TRBV19 to TRBJ1-1; possibly TRBD1 for D (6 bases). This CDR3 has 13 amino acids. Germline V gene lookup returns CDR1 LNHDA and CDR2 SQIVND (reference sequence). Trimming removed 7 bases from V and 8 bases from J, with 17 bases in between. Here the CDR3 reads CASIELGANEAFF. In DNA, the CDR3 is TGTGCCAGTATCGAGTTGGGGGCGAACGAAGCTTTCTTT.

This clone was found a few times. The chain is built from TRBV5-1 and TRBJ2-1; D is possibly TRBD2 (5 bases). V was pared by 4 bases and J by 1 base, with 15 bases between. The CDR3 is 16 amino acids. Germline V gives CDR1 SGHRS, CDR2 YFSETQ. CDR3 sequence reads: CASSIMRARSYNEQFF. CDR3 bases: TGCGCCAGCAGCATAATGCGGGCGAGGTCCTACAATGAGCAGTTCTTC.

V usage is TRBV2 and J usage is TRBJ2-6; weak D call: TRBD2 (5 bases). V shed 10 bases and J shed 0 bases, with 10 bases lying between them. This CDR3 contains 14 residues. Germline V gene lookup returns CDR1 SNHLY and CDR2 FYNNEI. The CDR3 sequence is CATSAGSGANVLTF. The CDR3 DNA reads as TGTGCCACGAGCGCGGGCTCTGGGGCCAACGTCCTGACTTTC.

V usage is TRBV5-4 and J usage is TRBJ1-3, with D maybe TRBD1 (5 bases). CDR3 length equals 15 residues. Germline V gene lookup returns CDR1 SGHNT and CDR2 YYREEE (reference sequence). The ends were cut back, 4 bases at V and 0 bases at J, with 11 bases in the middle. The CDR3 spells CASSTDSLSGNTIYF. In DNA form, the CDR3 reads TGTGCCAGCAGCACCGACAGCCTCTCTGGAAACACCATATATTTT. Full variable domain (remainder filled in from reference TRBV5-4 and TRBJ1-3): ETGVTQSPTHLIKTRGQQVTLRCSSQSGHNTVSWYQQALGQGPQFIFQYYREEENGRGNFPPRFSGLQFPNYSSELNVNALELDDSALYLCASSTDSLSGNTIYFGEGSWLTVV.

J is TRBJ2-1 and V is TRBV19; 9 nucleotides agree with TRBD1. The germline CDR1 and CDR2 sequences are LNHDA and SQIVND (reference sequence). CDR3 length: 14 residues. The trim removed 4 bases at V and 4 bases at J, leaving 2 bases unmatched. The CDR3 region is CASSNGQGYNEQFF. CDR3 DNA: TGTGCCAGTAGTAACGGACAGGGGTACAATGAGCAGTTCTTC.

The chain couples TRBV7-2 to TRBJ1-4; D is possibly TRBD1 (5 bases). CDR1 and CDR2 (germline): SGHTA, FQGNSA. The CDR3 is 15 amino acids. Trimming removed 3 bases at V and 8 bases at J, with 16 bases between. In nucleotides, the CDR3 is TGTGCCAGCAGCTTCCCTTCAGGGTCAAGAGAAAAACTGTTTTTT. The encoded protein is CASSFPSGSREKLFF.

The J gene is TRBJ1-1, the V gene TRBV5-1; 7 bases map to TRBD1. Germline CDR1 reads SGHRS; CDR2 reads YFSETQ. The CDR3 runs to 16 residues. The ends lost 0 bases at V and 5 bases at J; junction bases unmatched: 10. CDR3 residues: CASSLALQGGTTEAFF. In DNA, the CDR3 is TGCGCCAGCAGCTTGGCTCTTCAGGGGGGAACGACTGAAGCTTTCTTT.

The V and J genes are TRBV19 and TRBJ1-5, with D tentatively TRBD1 (5 bases). Trimming took off 3 bases at V and 4 bases at J, with 7 bases between the two ends. The length of the CDR3 is 13 residues. In germline, CDR1 is LNHDA, CDR2 SQIVND (reference sequence). The CDR3 reads CASSMGGNQPQHF. CDR3 in DNA: TGTGCCAGTAGTATGGGGGGGAATCAGCCCCAGCATTTT.

This clone has more than one count but fewer than ten. The V call is TRBV5-1, the J call TRBJ2-1; 10 bases fit TRBD1. Trimming took 3 bases from V and 8 from J; bases not matched to a gene: 8. Germline CDR1 reads SGHRS; CDR2 reads YFSETQ. The CDR3 spans 15 residues. The CDR3: CASSWGQGSLYEQFF. The CDR3 coding sequence is TGCGCCAGCAGCTGGGGACAGGGGTCCCTCTATGAGCAGTTCTTC.

The chain has TRBV7-2 and TRBJ1-2; a possible D gene is TRBD1 (6 bases). The V end lost 5 bases, the J end lost 4 bases, and 14 bases lay between the germline ends. From germline, CDR1 is SGHTA and CDR2 FQGNSA. The CDR3 covers 14 residues. The CDR3 is CASSTQGHVYGYTF. The CDR3 nucleotides read TGTGCCAGCAGCACCCAGGGGCACGTCTATGGCTACACCTTC.